These 30 T cell receptor beta chains share one sample of origin, sequenced in a study of T cell responses to AZD1222 COVID-19 vaccine. Some clones are missing from TCRdb's copy, which holds only in-frame ones; the method was immunoSEQ multiplex PCR. The sample holds over 90,000 clones; about 92% are singletons and the top ten take 4% to 5.5%. Material: peripheral blood, obtained on day 0 of AZD1222 vaccination. These receptors were obtained from an adult in good health.

In DNA form, the CDR3 reads TGTGCCAGCAGCTCTACCGGGACAGGGATCTACGAGCAGTACTTC. Encoded protein: CASSSTGTGIYEQYF. V is TRBV7-2 and J is TRBJ2-7, with TRBD1 matching over 9 bases. V was clipped by 4 bases and J by 3 bases; unmatched bases: 7. The CDR3 contains 15 residues. The germline V gene has CDR1 SGHTA and CDR2 FQGNSA.

Remarks on this clone: At one boundary the junction diverges from the germline segment, which might be a read error. The chain is built from TRBV10-3 and TRBJ2-7, with TRBD2 matching over 12 bases. The CDR3 contains 14 residues. Germline values: CDR1 ENHRY, CDR2 SYGVKD. CDR3 residues: CAISESGLAGGLDF. As DNA, the CDR3 is TGTGCCATCAGTGAGTCGGGTCTAGCGGGGGGGCTGGACTTC.

The chain carries TRBV5-4 and TRBJ2-7, with a tentative D call TRBD2 (6 bases). V shed 2 bases and J shed 4 bases, with 16 bases lying between them. Germline V lookup: CDR1 SGHNT, CDR2 YYREEE (reference sequence). The CDR3 consists of 15 residues. As DNA, the CDR3 is TGTGCCAGCAGCTTAGCGGGCGATCCCTTTTACGAGCAGTACTTC. Translated, it gives CASSLAGDPFYEQYF.

The rearrangement joins TRBV21-1 to TRBJ1-3; TRBD1 was called by the table and not checked on the DNA. TRBV21-1 is a listed pseudogene. CDR3 length equals 17 residues. The CDR3 is CASSKGMGTGAGNTIYF. DNA of the CDR3: TGTGCCAGCAGCAAAGGGATGGGGACAGGAGCTGGAAACACCATATATTTT.

The DNA for the CDR3 is TGCGCCAGCAGCCCCGAGATGGAAAACATTCAGTACTTC. It translates to CASSPEMENIQYF. The rearrangement uses TRBV4-3 and TRBJ2-4; the D is unclear. The germline CDR1 and CDR2 sequences are LGHNA and YSLEER. This CDR3 has 13 amino acids. The V and J ends lost 4 bases and 5 bases respectively, with 9 bases between them.

The J gene is TRBJ2-1, the V gene TRBV5-4, with D uncertain. This CDR3 has 14 residues. Per the germline V gene, CDR1 is SGHNT and CDR2 is YYREEE (reference sequence). V lost 6 bases and J 4 bases, leaving 14 bases between the germline ends. In DNA form, the CDR3 reads TGTGCCAGCACCCCCTGGGGTGATTACAATGAGCAGTTCTTC. Protein product: CASTPWGDYNEQFF.

The V call is TRBV6-5, the J call TRBJ1-2, with D unresolved. V dropped 8 bases and J dropped 7 bases, with 14 bases sitting between them. The CDR3 sequence is 12 residues long. Germline V CDR1 and CDR2: MNHEY, SVGAGI. CDR3 coding DNA: TGTGCCAGCTACGGACGGACTCCTGGCTACACCTTC. Translating it yields CASYGRTPGYTF.

A single count supports this clone. V usage is TRBV11-2 and J usage is TRBJ1-1; D is undetermined. V lost 1 base to trimming and J lost 5 bases, with 14 bases between them. Germline CDR1 reads SGHAT; CDR2 reads FQNNGV. There are 15 residues in the CDR3. The CDR3 reads CASSLVSGMGTEAFF. The CDR3 nucleotides read TGTGCCAGCAGCTTAGTCTCGGGAATGGGGACTGAAGCTTTCTTT.

The genes are TRBV7-9 and TRBJ1-3, with TRBD1 matching over 11 bases. The V and J ends lost 5 bases and 2 bases, in that order; junction bases with no gene match: 5. The CDR3 is 16 residues long. Germline loops: CDR1 SEHNR, CDR2 FQNEAQ (reference sequence). In nucleotides, the CDR3 is TGTGCCAGCAGCCACCTGGGACAGGGGGCTGGAAACACCATATATTTT. It codes for CASSHLGQGAGNTIYF.

This chain links TRBV7-9 with TRBJ1-3; D is uncertain. Trimming stripped 3 bases from V and 3 bases from J, with 6 bases between. This CDR3 has 13 residues. The germline V gene encodes CDR1 SEHNR and CDR2 FQNEAQ (reference sequence). The CDR3 protein is CASSFGDGNTIYF. In DNA, the CDR3 is TGTGCCAGCAGCTTCGGCGATGGAAACACCATATATTTT.

This chain uses TRBV10-3 with TRBJ1-2; D ambiguous. This CDR3 has 18 amino acids. V was pared by 0 bases and J by 3 bases, with 20 bases between. Germline CDR1 is ENHRY and CDR2 is SYGVKD. CDR3 sequence reads: CAISESVVLREGHYGYTF. Written as DNA, the CDR3 is TGTGCCATCAGTGAGTCGGTCGTTCTTCGGGAGGGTCACTATGGCTACACCTTC.

The chain has TRBV29-1 and TRBJ2-7; 11 nucleotides line up with TRBD1. The CDR3 consists of 13 residues. Trimming at V came to 6 bases and at J to 7 bases, leaving 8 bases not matched to a gene. Germline CDR1 is SQVTM and CDR2 is ANQGSEA. CDR3 coding DNA: TGCAGCGTCTCAGGACAGGGGGCGGGGGAGCAGTACTTC. Amino acid sequence: CSVSGQGAGEQYF.

CDR3 in DNA: TGCGCCAGCAGCCAAGATCTCCTTTTGAACTTTGGAAACACCATATATTTT. Amino acids: CASSQDLLLNFGNTIYF. The chain couples TRBV4-3 to TRBJ1-3; unclear D gene. The V and J ends lost 0 bases and 3 bases respectively, with 15 bases between them. Looked up from germline, CDR1 is LGHNA and CDR2 is YSLEER. This CDR3 contains 17 residues.

This clone has only one observation. This chain connects TRBV18 to TRBJ1-4, with a possible D match to TRBD1 (5 bases). Trimming cost V 8 bases and J 6 bases, with 19 bases left between them. The CDR3 is 15 amino acids. CDR1 and CDR2 (germline): KGHSH, LQKENI. Here the CDR3 reads CASQGRGASHEKLFF. DNA for the CDR3: TGTGCCAGCCAGGGCCGCGGGGCATCCCATGAAAAACTGTTTTTT.

The chain joins TRBV7-8 to TRBJ1-2; a possible D gene is TRBD1 (6 bases). Germline values: CDR1 SGHVS, CDR2 FQNEAQ. V was shortened by 5 bases and J by 3 bases, with 28 bases between the two germline ends. CDR3 length: 19 amino acids. CDR3: CASSPAPYTGPGYYYGYTF. The CDR3 coding sequence is TGTGCCAGCAGCCCAGCTCCTTACACAGGGCCCGGGTACTACTATGGCTACACCTTC.

The gene calls are TRBV29-1 and TRBJ2-3, with TRBD1 as a possible D gene (6 bases). The CDR3 spans 13 residues. Per the germline V gene, CDR1 is SQVTM and CDR2 is ANQGSEA. Trimming took off 6 bases at V and 2 bases at J, with 12 bases between the two ends. CDR3 loop: CSVWGLVTDTQYF. The CDR3 DNA reads as TGCAGCGTGTGGGGGCTTGTCACAGATACGCAGTATTTT.

The chain links TRBV10-3 to TRBJ1-1; TRBD1 is a possible D gene (6 bases). V lost 6 bases and J 3 bases, leaving 11 bases between the germline ends. This CDR3 spans 13 amino acids. CDR1 and CDR2 (germline): ENHRY, SYGVKD. The CDR3 reads CAISQGLDTEAFF. The CDR3 DNA sequence: TGTGCCATCAGCCAGGGGTTGGACACTGAAGCTTTCTTT.

V and J are TRBV6-2 or TRBV6-3 and TRBJ2-1, with TRBD2 matching over 7 bases. Looked up from germline, CDR1 is MNHEY and CDR2 is SVGEGT. The CDR3 contains 14 residues. Losses at the gene ends were 6 bases for V and 2 bases for J; bases not matched to a gene: 4. CDR3 nucleotides: TGTGCCAGCAGCCGCGGGGGAACCTACAATGAGCAGTTCTTC. Translation: CASSRGGTYNEQFF.

The CDR3 reads CASSPPRSRGAGDEQFF. CDR3 DNA: TGCGCCAGCAGCCCGCCCCGCTCGCGGGGGGCGGGGGATGAGCAGTTCTTC. V and J are TRBV5-1 and TRBJ2-1; 8 bases are a match to TRBD2. After removal of 4 bases from V and 8 bases from J, the junction contained 17 bases not matched to a gene. CDR3 length: 17 residues. Germline assignment: CDR1 SGHRS and CDR2 YFSETQ. Complete variable domain (other parts from reference TRBV5-1 and TRBJ2-1): KAGVTQTPRYLIKTRGQQVTLSCSPISGHRSVSWYQQTPGQGLQFLFEYFSETQRNKGNFPGRFSGRQFSNSRSEMNVSTLELGDSALYLCASSPPRSRGAGDEQFFGPGTRLTVL.

The V call is TRBV30, the J call TRBJ2-1, with 7 bases matching TRBD1. With V trimmed by 3 bases and J by 10 bases, 9 bases remained unmatched. The CDR3 has 13 residues. CDR1 GTSNPN and CDR2 SVGIG come from the germline V gene (reference sequence). CDR3 sequence: CAWSEGAPGEQFF. The CDR3 DNA reads TGTGCCTGGAGCGAGGGGGCGCCAGGAGAGCAGTTCTTC. Combining the CDR3 with reference TRBV30 and TRBJ2-1 gives the whole variable domain SQTIHQWPATLVQPVGSPLSLECTVEGTSNPNLYWYRQAAGRGLQLLFYSVGIGQISSEVPQNLSASRPQDRQFILSSKKLLLSDSGFYLCAWSEGAPGEQFFGPGTRLTVL.

The V gene is TRBV12-5, the J gene TRBJ1-1; a weak D match, TRBD1 (5 bases). V was shortened by 1 base and J by 0 bases, with 6 bases between the two germline ends. Germline CDR1 reads LGHNT; CDR2 reads FRNRAP. The CDR3 runs to 14 residues. The CDR3 spells CASGLGQLNTEAFF. The CDR3 DNA reads as TGTGCTAGTGGTTTGGGACAGTTGAACACTGAAGCTTTCTTT. Variable domain in full (rest from reference TRBV12-5 and TRBJ1-1): DARVTQTPRHKVTEMGQEVTMRCQPILGHNTVFWYRQTMMQGLELLAYFRNRAPLDDSGMPKDRFSAEMPDATLATLKIQPSEPRDSAVYFCASGLGQLNTEAFFGQGTRLTVV.

This sequence joins TRBV27 and TRBJ2-1; D gene ambiguous. This CDR3 comprises 15 residues. The ends were cut back, 7 bases at V and 0 bases at J, with 13 bases in the middle. Looked up from germline, CDR1 is MNHEY and CDR2 is SMNVEV (reference sequence). CDR3 loop: CASNHGSSSYNEQFF. The CDR3 coding sequence is TGTGCCAGCAATCACGGGTCGAGCTCCTACAATGAGCAGTTCTTC.

There are a few counts of this clone. V is TRBV19 and J is TRBJ1-5; tentative D call: TRBD1 (5 bases). The CDR3 runs to 14 residues. Germline-derived CDR1 and CDR2 are LNHDA and SQIVND (reference sequence). Trimming left V 8 bases short and J 4 bases short, with 15 bases between. The CDR3 DNA sequence: TGTGCCAGTGCCCCTGGAGGGGAGAATCAGCCCCAGCATTTT. Protein product: CASAPGGENQPQHF.

V and J are TRBV6-2 or TRBV6-3 and TRBJ1-5, with D perhaps TRBD1 (6 bases). V lost 2 bases and J 1 base, leaving 18 bases between the germline ends. There are 18 residues in the CDR3. CDR1 is MNHEY and CDR2 is SVGEGT in the germline V gene. The CDR3 DNA reads as TGTGCCAGCAGTTACGACCCCCAGGGGCTTAGGAGCAATCAGCCCCAGCATTTT. Amino acids: CASSYDPQGLRSNQPQHF.

This clone was observed a single time. The chain is built from TRBV5-6 and TRBJ2-5; TRBD1 is a possible D gene (6 bases). V gave up 8 bases and J gave up 5 bases, with 22 bases separating them. Germline V gene sequence: CDR1 SGHDT, CDR2 YYEEEE. The length of the CDR3 is 15 residues. This chain's CDR3 is CASTLQGVFIETQYF. CDR3 coding DNA: TGTGCCAGTACCCTACAGGGAGTCTTTATTGAGACCCAGTACTTC.

Here the CDR3 reads CASSERDRGTEAFF. CDR3 nucleotide sequence: TGTGCCAGCAGTGAGCGGGACAGGGGAACTGAAGCTTTCTTT. This sequence joins TRBV2 and TRBJ1-1; TRBD1 matches at 10 bases. The CDR3 has 14 amino acids. V trimming: 3 bases; J trimming: 5 bases; junction bases outside the gene matches: 3. Per the germline V gene, CDR1 is SNHLY and CDR2 is FYNNEI.

V and J are TRBV4-2 and TRBJ1-5, with D hard to call. The CDR3 has 13 amino acids. Trimming shortened V by 6 bases and J by 5 bases, and 11 bases separated the two germline ends. The germline CDR1 and CDR2 sequences are LGHNA and YNFKEQ. The CDR3 region is CASSLAADQPQHF. CDR3 in DNA: TGTGCCAGCAGTCTGGCAGCCGATCAGCCCCAGCATTTT.

The rearrangement joins TRBV6-6 to TRBJ1-5; 7 bases agree with TRBD1. In germline, CDR1 is MNHNY, CDR2 SVGAGI (reference sequence). The CDR3 runs 12 residues. After removal of 8 bases from V and 2 bases from J, the junction contained 0 bases not matched to a gene. The CDR3 bases are TGTGCCAGCGGGACAGGCAATCAGCCCCAGCATTTT. Amino acid sequence: CASGTGNQPQHF.

The genes are TRBV27 and TRBJ1-1; D ambiguous. Germline CDR1 and CDR2: MNHEY and SMNVEV (reference sequence). The CDR3 spans 13 residues. Between the trimmed V and J ends, which lost 3 bases and 2 bases, there was a span of 7 bases. The CDR3 loop is CASSLQANTEAFF. CDR3 bases: TGTGCCAGCAGTTTGCAGGCTAACACTGAAGCTTTCTTT.

The genes are TRBV4-3 and TRBJ2-1; TRBD2 aligns across 7 bases. Germline V CDR1 and CDR2: LGHNA, YSLEER. CDR3 size: 16 residues. V gave up 0 bases and J gave up 7 bases; unmatched junction bases: 9. CDR3 bases: TGCGCCAGCAGCCAAGATCGTTTGGCTAGCGGAAATGAGCAGTTCTTC. Translating gives CASSQDRLASGNEQFF.